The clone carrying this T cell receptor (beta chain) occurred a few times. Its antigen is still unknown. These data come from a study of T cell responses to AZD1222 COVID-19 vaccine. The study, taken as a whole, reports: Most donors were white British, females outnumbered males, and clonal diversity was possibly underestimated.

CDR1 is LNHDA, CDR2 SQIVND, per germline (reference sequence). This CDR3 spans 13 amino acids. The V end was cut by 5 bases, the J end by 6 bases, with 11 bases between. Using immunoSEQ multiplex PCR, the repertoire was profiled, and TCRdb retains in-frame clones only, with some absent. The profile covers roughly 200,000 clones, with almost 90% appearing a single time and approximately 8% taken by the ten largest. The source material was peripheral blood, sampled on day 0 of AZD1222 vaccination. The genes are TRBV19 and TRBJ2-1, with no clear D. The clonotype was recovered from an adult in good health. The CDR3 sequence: CASSWPSPNEQFF. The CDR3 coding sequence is TGTGCCAGTAGTTGGCCATCGCCCAATGAGCAGTTCTTC.